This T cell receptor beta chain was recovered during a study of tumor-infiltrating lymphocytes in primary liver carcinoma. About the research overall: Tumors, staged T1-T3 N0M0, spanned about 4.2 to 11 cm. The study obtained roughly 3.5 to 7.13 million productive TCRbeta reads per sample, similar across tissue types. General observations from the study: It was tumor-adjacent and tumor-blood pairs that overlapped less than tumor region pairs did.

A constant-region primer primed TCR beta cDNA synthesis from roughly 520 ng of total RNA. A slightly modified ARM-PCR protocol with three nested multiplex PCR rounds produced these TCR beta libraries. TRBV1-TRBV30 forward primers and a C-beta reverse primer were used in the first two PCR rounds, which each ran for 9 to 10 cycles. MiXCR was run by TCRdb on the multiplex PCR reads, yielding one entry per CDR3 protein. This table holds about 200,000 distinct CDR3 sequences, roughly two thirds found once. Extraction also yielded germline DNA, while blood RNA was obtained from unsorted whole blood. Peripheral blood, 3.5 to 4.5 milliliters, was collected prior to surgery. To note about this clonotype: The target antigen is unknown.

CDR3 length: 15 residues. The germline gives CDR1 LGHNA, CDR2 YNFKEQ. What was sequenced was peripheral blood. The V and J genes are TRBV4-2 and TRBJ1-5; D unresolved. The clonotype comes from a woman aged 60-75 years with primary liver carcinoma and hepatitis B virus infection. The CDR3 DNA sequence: TGTGGCCGCAGCCAAGAAGCCTCTCAAAATCAGCCCCAGCATTTT. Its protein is CGRSQEASQNQPQHF.